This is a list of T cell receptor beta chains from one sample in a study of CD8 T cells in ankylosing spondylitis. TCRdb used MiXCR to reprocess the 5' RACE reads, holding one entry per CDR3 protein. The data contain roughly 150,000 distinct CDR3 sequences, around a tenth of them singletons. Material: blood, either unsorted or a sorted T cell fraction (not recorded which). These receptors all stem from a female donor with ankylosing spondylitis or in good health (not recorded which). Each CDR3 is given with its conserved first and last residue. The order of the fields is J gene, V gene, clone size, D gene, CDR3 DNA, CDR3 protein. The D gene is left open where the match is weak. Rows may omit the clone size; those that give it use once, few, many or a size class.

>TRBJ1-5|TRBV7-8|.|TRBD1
TGTGCCAGCAGCACCAGGGGGCGTCAGCCCCAGCATTTT
CASSTRGRQPQHF
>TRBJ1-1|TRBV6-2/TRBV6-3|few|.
TGTGCCAGCAAAACGGGAATGAACACTGAAGCTTTCTTT
CASKTGMNTEAFF
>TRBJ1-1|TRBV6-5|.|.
TGTGCCAGCAGTTACGGAAGGCCGGGGACTGAAGCTTTCTTT
CASSYGRPGTEAFF
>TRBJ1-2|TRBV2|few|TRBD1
TGTGCCAGCAGTGAAGCCCGGACAGGCAGAGGCTATGGCTACACCTTC
CASSEARTGRGYGYTF
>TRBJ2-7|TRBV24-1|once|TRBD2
TGTGCCACCAGTGATCCGGGACTAGCGGGCCCTTCCTACGAGCAGTACTTC
CATSDPGLAGPSYEQYF
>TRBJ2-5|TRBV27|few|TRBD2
TGTGCCAGCAGTTTAACGCGCGGGGGGCTGAAAGAGACCCAGTACTTC
CASSLTRGGLKETQYF
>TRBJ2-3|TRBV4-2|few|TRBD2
TGTGCCAGCAGCCCATCCGGGACTAGCGGGAGTTTGGGCACAGATACGCAGTATTTT
CASSPSGTSGSLGTDTQYF
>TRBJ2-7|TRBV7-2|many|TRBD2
TGTGCCAGCAGGTTAGCGGGAGGCCTCTCCTACGAGCAGTACTTC
CASRLAGGLSYEQYF
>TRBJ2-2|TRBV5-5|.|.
TGTGCCAGCAGCTTTTTCCAAGAATCAAACACCGGGGAGCTGTTTTTT
CASSFFQESNTGELFF
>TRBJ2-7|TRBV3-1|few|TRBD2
TGTGCCAGCAGCCCGTACCCCGGGACTAGCGGGAGTCGCTACGAGCAGTACTTC
CASSPYPGTSGSRYEQYF
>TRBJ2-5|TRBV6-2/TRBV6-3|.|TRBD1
TGTGCCAGCGGCTATGGGGACAGGACTTACCAAGAGACCCAGTACTTC
CASGYGDRTYQETQYF
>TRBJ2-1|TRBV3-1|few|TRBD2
TGTGCCAGCAGCCAGGAAGCGGGAGGTTCCTACAATGAGCAGTTCTTC
CASSQEAGGSYNEQFF
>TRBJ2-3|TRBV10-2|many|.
TGCGCCAGCAGTGAGGGCAGGGGTCATACGCAGTATTTT
CASSEGRGHTQYF
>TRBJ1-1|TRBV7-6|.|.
TGTGCCAGCAGCTTAGAGGTTCCGTCTGAAGCTTTCTTT
CASSLEVPSEAFF
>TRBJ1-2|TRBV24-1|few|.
TGTGCCACCAGTGATCGTCCGGGAGCATCCAACTATGGCTACACCTTC
CATSDRPGASNYGYTF
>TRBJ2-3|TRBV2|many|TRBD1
TGTGCCAGCAGTTCCCCGGGACAGGGGTTCGCAGATACGCAGTATTTT
CASSSPGQGFADTQYF
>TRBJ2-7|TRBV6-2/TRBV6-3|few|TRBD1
TGTGCCAGCAGGGGACAGGGGATCTACGAGCAGTACTTC
CASRGQGIYEQYF
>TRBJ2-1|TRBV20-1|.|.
TGCAGTGCTAGAGATAGTACTCCCAATGAGCAGTTCTTC
CSARDSTPNEQFF
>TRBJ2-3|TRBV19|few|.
TGTGCCAGTTCGAACGTGGGGGTCGAGGCCACAGATACGCAGTATTTT
CASSNVGVEATDTQYF
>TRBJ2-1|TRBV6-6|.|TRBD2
TGTGCCAGCGTAGGGCGGGAGCTCGATGAGCAGTTCTTC
CASVGRELDEQFF
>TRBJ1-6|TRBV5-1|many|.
TGCGCCAGCAGCCAGGACACGGCCAATTCACCCCTCCACTTT
CASSQDTANSPLHF
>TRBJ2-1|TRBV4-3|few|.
TGCGCCAGCAGCCAAGATGATTGGTGGTTCTTC
CASSQDDWWFF
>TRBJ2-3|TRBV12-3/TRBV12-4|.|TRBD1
TGTGCCAGCAGTATTACAGGGGTAATCACAGATACGCAGTATTTT
CASSITGVITDTQYF
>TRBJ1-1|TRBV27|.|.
TGTGCCAGCAGTCCTTTGGGTGGGGCTACTGAAGCTTTCTTT
CASSPLGGATEAFF
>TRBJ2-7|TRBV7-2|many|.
TGTGCCAGCAGCAATGAGCGGACCTACGAGCAGTACTTC
CASSNERTYEQYF
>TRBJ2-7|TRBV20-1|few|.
TGCAGTGCTAGAGATCGAATCCTGGCTTCCTACGAGCAGTACTTC
CSARDRILASYEQYF
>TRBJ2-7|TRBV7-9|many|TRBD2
TGTGCCAGCAGCCGGGGACTAGCGGGAGGGCCTACCTACGAGCAGTACTTC
CASSRGLAGGPTYEQYF
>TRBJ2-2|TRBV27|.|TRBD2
TGTGCCAGCAGTTGGGGACTAGCGGGTCACACCGGGGAGCTGTTTTTT
CASSWGLAGHTGELFF
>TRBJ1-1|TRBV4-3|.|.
TGCGCCAGCAGCCAAGATATAGGTGAAGCTTTCTTT
CASSQDIGEAFF
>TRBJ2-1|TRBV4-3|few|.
TGCGCCAGCAGCCAAGAGGCTGGCCTCTACAATGAGCAGTTCTTC
CASSQEAGLYNEQFF
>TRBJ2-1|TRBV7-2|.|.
TGTGCCAGCAGCTTAGCGGGGGGACACGAGCAGTTCTTC
CASSLAGGHEQFF
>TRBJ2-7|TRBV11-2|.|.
TGTGCCAGCAGCTTAGATCTGACATCCTCAAGGGAGCAGTACTTC
CASSLDLTSSREQYF
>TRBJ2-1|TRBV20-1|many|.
TGCAGTGTCGAAACGAGCGCTTCCACCTACAATGAGCAGTTCTTC
CSVETSASTYNEQFF
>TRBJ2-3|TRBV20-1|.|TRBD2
TGCAGTGCTGACGGGACTAGCGGGATCTACACAGATACGCAGTATTTT
CSADGTSGIYTDTQYF
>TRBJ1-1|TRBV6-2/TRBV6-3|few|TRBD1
TGTGCCAGCAGTTGGGACAGGGGGGGAACGGACACTGAAGCTTTCTTT
CASSWDRGGTDTEAFF
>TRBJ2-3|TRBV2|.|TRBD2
TGTGCCAGCAGTGATCCGGCGGGAGATGCCCACACAGATACGCAGTATTTT
CASSDPAGDAHTDTQYF
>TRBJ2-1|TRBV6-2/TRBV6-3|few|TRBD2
TGTGCCAGCAGTATCGGGACTAGCGGACAAGGGAATGAGCAGTTCTTC
CASSIGTSGQGNEQFF
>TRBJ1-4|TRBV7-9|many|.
TGTGCCAGCAGCTTGTCCCTCCAAGGGGTCGGTGAAAAACTGTTTTTT
CASSLSLQGVGEKLFF
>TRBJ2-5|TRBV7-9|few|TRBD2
TGTGCCAGCAGCTTAGGGCGACTAGCGGGAGAGGAAGAGACCCAGTACTTC
CASSLGRLAGEEETQYF
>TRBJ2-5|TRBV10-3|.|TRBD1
TGTGCCATCAGTGATCCGGACAGGGTGGGGGAGACCCAGTACTTC
CAISDPDRVGETQYF
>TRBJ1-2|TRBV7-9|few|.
TGTGCCAGCAGCCCAAACAGGGCAGCTAACTATGGCTACACCTTC
CASSPNRAANYGYTF
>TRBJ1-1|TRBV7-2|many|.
TGTGCCAGCAGCCCGTATGGCACTGAAGCTTTCTTT
CASSPYGTEAFF
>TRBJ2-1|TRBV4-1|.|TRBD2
TGCGCCAGCAGCCAACCCACTAGCGGGAGCTGGTATGAGCAGTTCTTC
CASSQPTSGSWYEQFF
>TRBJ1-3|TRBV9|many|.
TGTGCCAGCAGACCCAGAGACTCTGGAAACACCATATATTTT
CASRPRDSGNTIYF
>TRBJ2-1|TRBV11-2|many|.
TGTGCCAGCAGCCAAGGTTATAGAGATGCGGGGCATTCCTACAATGAGCAGTTCTTC
CASSQGYRDAGHSYNEQFF
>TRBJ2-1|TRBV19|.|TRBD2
TGTGCCAGTAGTCCCGGGACTTGCGGGAGAGTATCCTACAATGCCTACAATGAGCAGTTCTTC
CASSPGTCGRVSYNAYNEQFF
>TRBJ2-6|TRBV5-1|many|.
TGCGCCAGCAGCTTGGAGAGTGGGGCCAACGTCCTGACTTTC
CASSLESGANVLTF
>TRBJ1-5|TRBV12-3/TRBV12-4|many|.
TGTGCCAGCAGTTTAGGACGGGGCAGTCAGCCCCAGCATTTT
CASSLGRGSQPQHF
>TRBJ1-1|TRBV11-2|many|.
TGTGCCAGCAGCCCGATGGTGAACACTGAAGCTTTCTTT
CASSPMVNTEAFF
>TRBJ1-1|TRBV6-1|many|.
TGTGCCGGTCGGGAGAACACTGAAGCTTTCTTT
CAGRENTEAFF
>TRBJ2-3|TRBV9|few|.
TGTGCCAGCAGCGTAGCTGAGGGGGGCGGGAGAGAAGATACGCAGTATTTT
CASSVAEGGGREDTQYF
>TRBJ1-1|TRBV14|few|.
TGTGCCAGCAGCCAAGCCACAGGGTGGACTGAAGCTTTCTTT
CASSQATGWTEAFF
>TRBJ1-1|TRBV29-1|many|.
TGCAGCGTTGGCTGGATCGGAGCTGAAGCTTTCTTT
CSVGWIGAEAFF